This T cell receptor beta chain was obtained from a study of regulatory T cells in long-lasting Graves disease (dated by TCRdb to the early 2020s). The study in broad terms: In the newly diagnosed Graves' disease group, patients had been taking antithyroid drugs for less than 3 months. Patients with persistent Graves' disease were compared with patients with newly diagnosed Graves' disease using TCR sequencing and RNA sequencing of peripheral blood. A total of roughly 35 samples were covered by TCR sequencing, comprising around 13 persistent and roughly 20 newly diagnosed Graves' disease patients. The study was registered as a clinical trial and conducted in China.

Overall results and qualifications from the work: Persistent disease showed preferential use of TRBV28, TRBJ1-2 and TRBJ2-5, whereas newly diagnosed disease favored TRBV20-1 and TRBJ2-1. Persistent Graves' disease patients showed lower TCR Shannon entropy and fewer highly expanded clones than newly diagnosed patients, suggesting clonal expansion. More public clonotypes were shared among persistent patients (under 3,000) than among newly diagnosed patients (approximately 930). Sequencing and analysis were restricted to the TCR beta chain. Peripheral blood alone was examined, since thyroid tissue, which constituted the primary lesion, could not be accessed. As a limitation, the authors acknowledged that the small sample size may reduce accuracy.

Library preparation was by multiplex PCR. The run used an Illumina HiSeq 4000. To build TCR beta libraries, CDR3 regions were amplified by Arm-PCR using iRepertoire HTBI primers. Before sequencing, the PCR products underwent gel purification. Processing in the source paper ran as follows. Across samples, 55 to 80 TRBV and 13 to 15 TRBJ segments were identified and used for gene usage analysis of CDR3 amino acid clonotypes. COPE and FqMerger were used to merge filtered high-quality paired reads into contigs. BLAST was used to align contigs to the IMGT TRBV, TRBD and TRBJ reference genes, and CDR3 was defined following IMGT. Clonotypes above 0.1% frequency were classified as highly expanded clones. Shannon entropy was used to measure repertoire diversity, and the Gini coefficient was used to measure V-J evenness. A clonotype was considered public if more than one individual shared it. The public reads were quality trimmed at Q25 with fastp and then assembled into clones with MiXCR by TCRdb, keeping productive beta chains. Under each unique CDR3 protein, matching rows form one entry showing the most common genes and DNA. The V and J calls come from TCRdb's annotation, not from the publication. Across this sample there are about 460,000 distinct CDR3 sequences, with 12% to 15% seen only once. The ten largest account for roughly a sixth of the sample.

In its sample, this clonotype was seen many times. Its antigen is not yet known. No quality values exist for individual bases; no much larger clone is one base distant. This specimen's time point label, interpreted: newly diagnosed GD, antithyroid drugs for less than 3 months. For both TCR sequencing and RNA sequencing, RNA was extracted from PBMCs using TRIzol. The diagnosis of Graves' disease followed American Thyroid Association guidelines. Patients were recruited from an endocrinology department in Xi'an, China. From each patient, around 9.3 milliliters of peripheral blood was collected into an EDTA anticoagulant tube. Ficoll Paque Plus density gradient separation was used to isolate PBMCs, and no further T cell sorting was done. An Agilent 2100 Bioanalyzer and agarose gel were used to check RNA quality, and a NanoDrop 2000 was used to measure RNA concentration. V was cut back by 0 bases and J by 0 bases, leaving a gap of 9 bases between them. The CDR3 runs 16 residues from the cysteine to the phenylalanine. The CDR3 DNA has 48 bases and is translated from base 1. CDR1 and CDR2 were assigned from the germline V gene as MGHRA and YSYEKL.

These records were also assigned to another study, of T cells in Graves' hyperthyroidism and ophthalmopathy. That second publication adds: Stable Graves' hyperthyroidism was defined as no progression to ophthalmopathy during 18 months of follow-up. Hyperthyroidism patients were newly diagnosed, had a disease duration of under 2 months, and were aged 18 to 65 years. Exclusion was applied to patients with uncontrolled infections, other autoimmune diseases, pregnancy or lactation. Clinical symptoms, serum thyroxine and TRAb, thyroid ultrasound, and orbital computed tomography formed the basis for the diagnoses. A first-round RT-PCR of the TCR CDR3 used the HTBI primer set with the Qiagen OneStep RT-PCR kit. Most expanded thyroid clonotypes (frequency above 0.001) were also found in blood, which suggests that blood repertoires may mirror thyroid immune responses. A 13 V-J signature model separated ophthalmopathy from stable hyperthyroidism, with about 88% sensitivity and 81% to 83% specificity in cross-validation and 80%/75% in testing. In validation, the model predicted progression to ophthalmopathy with over 60% sensitivity and less than 75% specificity, a median of roughly seven months before onset. A discovery cohort of about 95 patients, approximately 45 with Graves' ophthalmopathy and more than 55 with stable Graves' hyperthyroidism, was used to find distinguishing TCR V-J signatures. Prospective prediction of ophthalmopathy was tested in an independent validation cohort of approximately 19 hyperthyroidism patients and 15 to 17 patients who later progressed to ophthalmopathy. The approximately 98 discovery patients were randomly divided into training and test sets at a 7:3 ratio. In several Graves' hyperthyroidism patients, the study also compared T-cell repertoires from thyroid tissue with T-cell repertoires from blood. After blood sampling, hyperthyroidism patients were treated with methimazole at a starting dose of 30 mg daily, and ophthalmopathy patients were treated with high-dose intravenous methylprednisolone. The libraries were constructed in a second round of multiplex PCR and then size-selected and purified. Paired-end sequencing of the libraries was performed with 100 bp reads on an Illumina HiSeq2000. Raw data were processed with SOAPnuke, discarding reads with adapters, uncalled bases, mean Phred below 15, or no exact constant-primer or identifier match. COPE v1.2.5 was used to merge the high-quality paired reads, and each unique nucleotide sequence was defined as a clonotype. MiTCR v1.1 was used to align the clonotypes against IMGT TRBV, TRBD and TRBJ reference segments. Analysis was restricted to V-J combinations with a frequency above 0.0001, which covered about 99% of repertoires. A TCS score was defined as the ratio between F50 (clonal expansion) and ExV (chaos), using BLOSUM62-based TCRdist between CDR3 peptides within each V-J. Welch's t-statistics and random forest reduced fewer than 600 V-J features to 10 to 15, which were used in a naive Bayes classifier (R e1071). Sample size was not statistically predetermined, and blinding of investigators to group allocation was not performed. The paper reports TCR Vbeta CDR3 sequencing of fewer than 150 peripheral blood samples: under 45 ophthalmopathy, under 80 hyperthyroidism and about 17 progressor patients.

This clonotype was obtained from a woman aged 45-65 years with Graves disease. Donor details come from another sample of the same person, matched by shared clones. The source was peripheral blood mononuclear cells (PBMCs), collected at new diagnosis, from a patient treated with antithyroid drugs. The receptor chain draws on TRBV4-1 and TRBJ1-5, with a weak D call of TRBD1 (6 bases match). For the CDR3, the sequence is CASSQEGGYSNQPQHF. The DNA reads TGCGCCAGCAGCCAAGAAGGGGGTTATAGCAATCAGCCCCAGCATTTT.